This T cell receptor beta chain was sequenced in a study of blood T cell repertoires in COVID-19. As for the study in general: The United States, Italy and Spain were the sources of the acute and convalescent COVID-19 samples. Sources were T cells, B-cell-depleted T cells, or PBMCs; the material itself was cDNA or gDNA.

V dropped 2 bases and J dropped 1; count of bases not matched to a gene: 2. This CDR3 contains 16 residues. The germline V gene has CDR1 LGHDT and CDR2 YNNKEL (reference sequence). Original analysis: Estimates of nucleated cell counts were drawn from the amplification of reference gene primers. Sequencing used immunoSEQ multiplex PCR; TCRdb keeps in-frame clones, though not all of them. Clone size and the V and J calls come from that table; the DNA yielded D and trimming. The table lists some 150,000 clones, about 83% of them singletons, with roughly 13% in the top ten. The sequenced sample was peripheral blood. The clonotype originates from an elderly woman with acute or convalescent COVID-19. The genes are TRBV3-1 (or the pseudogene TRBV3-2) and TRBJ2-5; 12 bases are a match to TRBD2. The CDR3 DNA follows: TGTGCCAGCAGCCAAAGGACTAGCGGGGCCCAAGAGACCCAGTACTTC. Protein sequence: CASSQRTSGAQETQYF.